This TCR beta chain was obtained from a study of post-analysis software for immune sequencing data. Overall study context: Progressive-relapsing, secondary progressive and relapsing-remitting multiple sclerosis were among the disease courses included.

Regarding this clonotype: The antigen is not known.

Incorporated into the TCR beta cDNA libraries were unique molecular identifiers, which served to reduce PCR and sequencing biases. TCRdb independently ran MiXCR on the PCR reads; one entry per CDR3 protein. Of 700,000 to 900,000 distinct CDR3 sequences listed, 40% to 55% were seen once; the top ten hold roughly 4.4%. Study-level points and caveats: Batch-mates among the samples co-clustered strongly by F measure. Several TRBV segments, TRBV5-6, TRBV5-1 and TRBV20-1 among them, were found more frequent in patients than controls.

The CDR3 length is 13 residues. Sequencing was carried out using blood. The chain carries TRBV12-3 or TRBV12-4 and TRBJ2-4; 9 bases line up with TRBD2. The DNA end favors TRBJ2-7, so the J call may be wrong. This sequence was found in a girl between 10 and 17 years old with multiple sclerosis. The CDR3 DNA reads TGTGCCAGCAGCAATAGCGGGAGCGACGAGCAGTACTTC. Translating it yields CASSNSGSDEQYF.